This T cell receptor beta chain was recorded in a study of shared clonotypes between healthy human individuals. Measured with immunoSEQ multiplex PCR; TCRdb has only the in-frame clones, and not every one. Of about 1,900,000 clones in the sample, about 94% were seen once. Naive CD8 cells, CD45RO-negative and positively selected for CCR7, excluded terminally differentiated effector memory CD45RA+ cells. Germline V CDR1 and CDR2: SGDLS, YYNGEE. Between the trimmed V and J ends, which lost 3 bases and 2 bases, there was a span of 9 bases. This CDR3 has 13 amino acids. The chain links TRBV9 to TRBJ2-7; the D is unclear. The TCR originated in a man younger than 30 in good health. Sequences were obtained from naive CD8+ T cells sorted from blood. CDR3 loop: CASSAEPTYEQYF. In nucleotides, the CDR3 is TGTGCCAGCAGCGCGGAGCCAACCTACGAGCAGTACTTC.